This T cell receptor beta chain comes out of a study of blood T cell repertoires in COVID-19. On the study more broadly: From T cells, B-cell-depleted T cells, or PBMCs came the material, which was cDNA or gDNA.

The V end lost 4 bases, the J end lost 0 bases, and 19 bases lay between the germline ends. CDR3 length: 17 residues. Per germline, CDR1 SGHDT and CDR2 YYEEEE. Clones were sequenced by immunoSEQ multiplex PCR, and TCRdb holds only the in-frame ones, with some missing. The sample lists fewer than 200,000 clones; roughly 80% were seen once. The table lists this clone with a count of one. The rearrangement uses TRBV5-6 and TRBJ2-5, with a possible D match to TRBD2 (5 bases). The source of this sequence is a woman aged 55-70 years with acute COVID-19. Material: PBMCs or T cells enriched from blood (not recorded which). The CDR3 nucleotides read TGTGCCAGCAGCCCGATTTCGACTAACCCGTACCAAGAGACCCAGTACTTC. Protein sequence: CASSPISTNPYQETQYF.